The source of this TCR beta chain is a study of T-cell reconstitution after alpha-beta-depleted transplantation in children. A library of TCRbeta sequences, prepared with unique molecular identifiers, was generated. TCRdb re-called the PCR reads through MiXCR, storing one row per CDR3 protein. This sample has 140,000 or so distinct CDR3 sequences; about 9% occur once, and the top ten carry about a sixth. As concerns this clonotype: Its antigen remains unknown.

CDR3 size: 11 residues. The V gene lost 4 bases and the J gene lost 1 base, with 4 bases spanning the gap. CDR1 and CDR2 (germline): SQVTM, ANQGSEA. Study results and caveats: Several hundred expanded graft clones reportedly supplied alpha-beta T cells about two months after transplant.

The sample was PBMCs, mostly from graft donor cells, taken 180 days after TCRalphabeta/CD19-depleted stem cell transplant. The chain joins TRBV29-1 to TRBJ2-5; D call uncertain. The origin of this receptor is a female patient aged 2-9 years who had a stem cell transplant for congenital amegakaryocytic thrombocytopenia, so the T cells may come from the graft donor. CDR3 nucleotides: TGCAGCGTTGGGACCCAAGAGACCCAGTACTTC. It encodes CSVGTQETQYF.